Only one count was recorded for the clone carrying this TCR beta chain. Its antigen is unidentified. This sample stems from a study of graft-versus-host responses after intestinal transplantation. Background on the study: Every transplant recipient was induced with anti-thymocyte globulin, then maintained on tacrolimus and steroids for about 3 years.

TCRdb keeps only in-frame clones here, not all; method: immunoSEQ multiplex PCR. The table has roughly 97,000 clones, about 88% seen once. The V gene's germline CDR1 is SGHTA and CDR2 FQGNSA. CDR3 length: 14 residues. The J segment lost 6 bases and the V segment lost 5 bases, leaving 6 bases of the junction unmatched. The sequencing here drew on unstimulated CD4+ T cells sorted from spleen or lymph node cells, taken before intestinal transplant. The V gene is TRBV7-2, the J gene TRBJ2-1, with TRBD2 matching 8 bases. This TCR was sampled from a human donor who received an intestinal transplant. The CDR3 protein is CASSPGGSRNEQFF. Here the CDR3 DNA reads TGTGCCAGCAGCCCGGGAGGGAGCCGCAATGAGCAGTTCTTC.